The 2 T cell receptor beta chains listed next were all sequenced from one sample in a study of blood T cell repertoires in COVID-19. Clones were sequenced by immunoSEQ multiplex PCR, and TCRdb holds only the in-frame ones, with some missing. The sample has roughly 230,000 clones, 88% seen once. Sequenced: peripheral blood. The receptors originated from a human donor in a cohort sampled during active COVID-19.

This sequence joins TRBV6-5 and TRBJ2-7, with 9 bases matching TRBD1. Unmatched junction bases numbered 6, after V lost 6 bases and J lost 0 bases. The CDR3 is made up of 15 amino acids. Germline V gene lookup returns CDR1 MNHEY and CDR2 SVGAGI. The DNA of the CDR3 is TGTGCCAGCAGGGGGGACAGGGCCAGCTCCTACGAGCAGTACTTC. Residues: CASRGDRASSYEQYF.

The rearrangement links TRBV6-6 to TRBJ2-1; 9 bases are shared with TRBD2. V dropped 6 bases and J dropped 7; count of bases not matched to a gene: 13. In germline, CDR1 is MNHNY, CDR2 SVGAGI (reference sequence). CDR3 length equals 16 residues. CDR3 DNA: TGTGCCAGCAGGGGGGGCTCTAGCGGGACAGTAAATGAGCAGTTCTTC. It is translated as CASRGGSSGTVNEQFF.